The present T cell receptor beta chain was sequenced within a study of T cell changes during pregnancy in multiple sclerosis (dated 2019 in TCRdb). Looking at the study overall: In women with multiple sclerosis, the researchers looked at how the T cell repertoire shifted as pregnancy progressed.

Comments on this clone: It has no known antigen specificity. No base qualities exist here, and no much larger clone lies one base off it.

Counted from cysteine to phenylalanine, this CDR3 has 14 amino acids. CDR3 DNA is the only sequence kept; it has 42 bases, read in frame from the first base. V is pared back by 1 base and J by 4 bases, with 13 bases lying between the germline termini. As encoded in the germline V gene, CDR1 is SQVTM while CDR2 is ANQGSEA. The library was obtained by the immunoSEQ multiplex PCR assay. TCRdb re-hosts the immuneACCESS table, in-frame sequences only. Its copies lack some clones; in the studies checked, an unresolved V gene accounts for under half of them, and the cause for the rest is not known. The sample table holds around 72,000 clones, of which over 80% were seen once. Jointly, the top ten make up 0.43% of the sample.

The chain links TRBV29-1 with TRBJ1-2; TRBD1 is perhaps the D gene, given 5 matching bases. This specimen consisted of CD4+ T cells from peripheral blood mononuclear cells, obtained before pregnancy. This TCR derives from a female donor with multiple sclerosis, enrolled in a pregnancy study. The CDR3 reads as follows: CSVEGGGDSYGYTF. The bases are TGCAGCGTTGAAGGGGGCGGAGATTCCTATGGCTACACCTTC.